This T cell receptor (beta chain) emerged from a study of cytomegalovirus exposure and HLA in healthy donors (dated by TCRdb to 2015 to 2018). Turning to the overall study: An earlier analysis of 587 of the donors reported about 280 Gb of sequence data and 117 million unique TCR beta sequences obtained from approximately 180 million T cells. An early release that covered fewer than 750 HLA-typed donors contained around 300 gigabases of sequencing data and about 93 million unique TCR sequences. Of the approximately 400 genotyped donors, 75% to 85% were placed in the genetic ancestry cluster associated with self-reported Caucasian donors. The aim of the study was to test whether cataloging public T cell receptors could identify signatures of past pathogen exposure. The study profiled the T cell repertoires of around 700 subjects by immunosequencing and related them to cytomegalovirus serostatus. A separate validation cohort of 100 to 150 different subjects was used in addition to the 666-subject first cohort. To predict cytomegalovirus infection status, the study combined high-throughput TCR immunosequencing, statistical association of individual TCRs with disease status, and machine learning. A later analysis re-analyzed previously published TCR beta repertoires from approximately 670 donors and added high-resolution HLA genotyping to study TCR occurrence patterns. In the later analysis, no new phenotypic data were used to find candidate immune exposures; instead, reliance was placed on TCR beta sequences and their occurrence across donors. To decide whether each TCR beta V gene segment behaved as functional or pseudogenic, an earlier analysis of nearly 600 of the donors relied on high-throughput TCR beta sequencing. Alongside the repertoire data, information on donor age, sex, ethnicity and CMV serostatus was compiled. In a later genetic analysis, genome-wide SNP genotypes for about 55% of the roughly 700 donors were used, and that subset was treated as a discovery cohort. Every discovery cohort repertoire had been produced on one sequencing platform. Both class I and class II loci were covered by HLA typing, at four-digit resolution. Typing coverage varied by locus: about 620-640 donors for A, B, C, DRB1 and DQB1; more than 500 for DQA1; about 600 for DPA1; approximately 450 for DPB1. About five DR-DQ haplotypes were handled as single units for association and clustering, since linkage in the cohort was strong. On average, about 200,000 unique TCR beta nucleotide sequences were sequenced per donor among 398 genotyped donors of the cohort, with 15% to 20% of those sequences being non-productive.

The germline V and J ends show losses of 4 bases and 2 bases respectively, and no gene match explains 8 bases of the junction. Including cysteine and phenylalanine, the CDR3 has 16 amino acids. Only the CDR3 DNA stays, 48 bases, in frame from base 1. CDR1 SGHDT and CDR2 YYEEEE were looked up in the germline V gene. What the authors observed across the whole study: In this cohort, only TCR beta chains were sequenced, and detectable features were limited by the absence of alpha or paired-chain data. A few of the identified cytomegalovirus-associated TCR beta chains were confirmed in vitro to be specific for cytomegalovirus antigens. According to a later analysis, parvovirus B19, influenza, CMV and Epstein-Barr virus appeared linked to several top co-occurrence clusters. According to a later genetic analysis, donors in an Asian-associated ancestry cluster had fewer N-insertions in productive TCRs than the approximately 650-donor mean. Most TCR sequences were observed very rarely across donors, whereas some public TCRs were present in many individuals. Because counts were too low, 15 to 20 rarely observed V segments, including chromosome 9 orphons, were left out of the earlier analysis of over 550 of the donors. In a later analysis, over 15,000 TCR beta sequences were associated with specific HLA alleles at a false discovery rate of 0.05. Because HLA typing was missing for some donors at each locus, association tests included only the typed subset. Immune exposure information for the cohort was limited to CMV serostatus. Most CMV-associated TCR beta chains appeared to be HLA-restricted in a later analysis, and the HLA associations seemed to be driven largely by CMV exposure. In a later analysis, TCR association rates were found to vary across HLA loci, with the most associated TCRs seen for DRB1 alleles and the fewest for HLA-C alleles. The classifier was reported to diagnose cytomegalovirus status with high specificity and sensitivity in both the original cohort and the validation cohort. It was suggested by the authors that the approach could potentially be generalized to other disease states and immunological phenotypes. An earlier analysis of 587 of the donors showed that most TCR beta V segments appeared in productive rearrangements either about 90% or about 30% of the time, which broadly matched IMGT annotations. A cluster of highly shared sequence variants was judged likely to be a technical artifact of the sequencing pipeline. The 87-base-pair reads could not distinguish some IMGT-functional V segments, including TRBV6-2 and TRBV6-3, so those segments were excluded. In a later genetic analysis, a missense DCLRE1C variant was associated with V-gene and J-gene trimming of TCR beta chains, and the association was replicated in an independent cohort. In the study, about 150 TCR beta chains were listed as associated with cytomegalovirus. Correlated functional status among segregating V segments might be attributable to linkage disequilibrium, but an unknown experimental factor could not be ruled out. When HLA alleles, especially DR and DQ, strongly co-occurred, TCR associations were difficult to assign to individual alleles. Roughly uniform sequencing depth across donors was assumed in presence/absence analyses, although this assumption may not hold. A further reported finding was that TCR beta sequences accurately predicted the HLA-A and HLA-B alleles for most subjects in the first cohort. In a later analysis, HLA-associated TCR beta chains showed more clonal expansion and lower generation probabilities than non-associated chains that were equally common.

This clone was picked up one time. This receptor's antigen is unknown. Base qualities are not recorded, but no much larger clone differs from it by a single base. Libraries were built with the immunoSEQ multiplex PCR assay. A mixture of 60 forward primers for TCR Vbeta segments and 13 reverse primers for TCR Jbeta segments was used in the multiplex PCR. The CDR3 region of rearranged TCR beta genes was amplified from genomic DNA by a multiplex PCR assay. The amplified TCR beta libraries were sequenced on the Illumina HiSeq System as 87-base-pair reads. As for the authors' bioinformatics: A later analysis counted tens of millions of unique TCR beta chains across the 650 to 800 repertoires, and some 11 million of these chains were shared by at least two donors. Raw reads were error-corrected and collapsed into unique sequences by a nearest-neighbor algorithm in which closely related sequences were merged to remove PCR and sequencing errors. V, D and J gene segments were assigned by aligning CDR3 sequences to IMGT reference sequences. For a sequence to be retained, a match of at least six nucleotides was required to both a V gene segment and a J gene segment. A rearrangement was called productive if the CDR3 had no stop codons and remained in frame with V and J, and every other rearrangement was called non-productive. CDR3 was defined according to IMGT convention as the region running from the second conserved V-encoded cysteine to the conserved J-encoded phenylalanine. Sequences without an unambiguous match to a single V gene segment were excluded from the earlier analysis of a few hundred of the donors. In an earlier analysis of roughly 600 of the donors, a V segment was called functional when productive rearrangements were above 56.7%, and segregating when the standard deviation between donors exceeded 5%. A statistical classification framework was built to diagnose cytomegalovirus status from the catalog of TCR beta chain sequences. A later analysis assigned V and J genes by comparing TCR nucleotide sequences with IMGT/GENE-DB human TR gene sequences. In a later analysis, CDR3 sequences and most-parsimonious VDJ recombination scenarios were assigned using the TCRdist pipeline. In a later analysis, each TCR beta chain was defined by its CDR3 amino acid sequence together with its V-gene family, and reads lacking a unique V-gene family were excluded. In a later analysis, around 650 highly shared, low-generation-probability nucleotide sequences were removed to address suspected cross-contamination and a sequencing artifact. For each public chain, a later analysis derived a clonal expansion index from normalized ranks of inferred template counts within each repertoire. A later analysis computed generation probabilities with a VDJ recombination model fitted to out-of-frame rearrangements, and checked the results against IGoR. Hypergeometric tests were used in a later analysis to score TCR-TCR, TCR-HLA and TCR-CMV co-occurrence, with a repertoire-size bias correction applied to the TCR pairs. False discovery rates were estimated in a later analysis by permuting HLA or CMV assignments 20 times. In a later analysis, co-occurring TCRs were grouped with DBSCAN, and TCRdist sequence similarity was added when clustering was performed within HLA-allele-positive subsets. For co-occurrence clustering, repertoires with fewer than 30,000 or more than 120,000 public chains were excluded, along with four to six repertoires with anomalous nucleotide sharing. The table was pulled from immuneACCESS by TCRdb, which kept in-frame rearrangements only. Such tables lose some clones; where checked, under half of the loss comes from unresolved V genes, and the rest has no known cause. That table supplies the V and J calls and clone size; D and trimming were determined from the DNA. The sample has about 92,000 clones on record, approximately 85% of them singletons. The ten largest make up roughly 5.9% of the sample.

In total, 630 or so healthy bone marrow donors made up the cohort. At the time of sampling, every cohort member was nominally healthy, though immune exposures that went unrecorded were likely present. The donor tested CMV seropositive, placing the donor among the approximately 290 seropositive members of the cohort. A peripheral blood sample was collected from each donor, and TCR beta sequencing was performed on peripheral blood mononuclear cells. The Qiagen DNeasy Blood Extraction Kit was used to extract genomic DNA from the blood cell samples. Recombination linked TRBV5-6 to TRBJ2-3, and TRBD2 matches 9 of the central bases. This TCR came from a woman aged 18-29 years in good health and CMV-seropositive. The sequencing input was PBMCs. The DNA sequence follows: TGTGCCAGCAGCGGTGAGACTAGCGGAAACACAGATACGCAGTATTTT. It translates to CASSGETSGNTDTQYF.